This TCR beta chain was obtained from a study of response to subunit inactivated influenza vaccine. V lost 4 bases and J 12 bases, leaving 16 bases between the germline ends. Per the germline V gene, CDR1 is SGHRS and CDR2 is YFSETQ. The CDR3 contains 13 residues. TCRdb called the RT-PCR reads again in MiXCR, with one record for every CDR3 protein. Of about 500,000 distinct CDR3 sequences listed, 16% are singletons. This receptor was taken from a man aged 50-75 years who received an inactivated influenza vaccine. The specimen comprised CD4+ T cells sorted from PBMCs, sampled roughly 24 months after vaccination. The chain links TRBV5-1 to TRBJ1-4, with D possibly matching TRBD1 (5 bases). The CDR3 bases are TGCGCCAGCAGCCTACCGGACAAACTTGAACTGTTTTTT. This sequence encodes CASSLPDKLELFF.